Listed below are T cell receptor beta chains from one sample, sequenced in a study of beta chain features in type 1 diabetes. Sequenced by immunoSEQ multiplex PCR; TCRdb stores in-frame clones only, minus some. The sample yields 300,000 to 400,000 clones, 10% to 15% seen once. Sequenced material: naive CD4+ T cells from blood. These receptors originate from a man aged 18 to 29 in good health. Both conserved end residues are part of each CDR3. Size is stated for part of the rows, as once, few or many counts, or as a class when the clone is expanded.

V	J	size	CDR3
TRBV2	TRBJ1-3	NA	CASSERNSGNTIYF
TRBV18	TRBJ2-5	few	CASSPGIGDQETQYF
TRBV5-1	TRBJ1-3	NA	CASSLVGLNSGNTIYF
TRBV6-5	TRBJ1-5	few	CASRAGTGSNQPQHF
TRBV15	TRBJ2-5	few	CATSRDRQGETQYF
TRBV7-2	TRBJ2-1	NA	CASSPLGRERNEQFF
TRBV5-1	TRBJ2-1	few	CASNPRQGQHEQFF
TRBV6-6	TRBJ2-1	NA	CASTGTTAWGEQFF
TRBV28	TRBJ1-1	few	CASRQGQRTEAFF
TRBV2	TRBJ2-7	NA	CASSHRDRVSYEQYF
TRBV7-2	TRBJ2-7	few	CASSQTLAGGAHEQYF
TRBV2	TRBJ1-2	few	CASSVSRSGYTF
TRBV6-1	TRBJ2-5	few	CASSGLLQETQYF
TRBV29-1	TRBJ2-7	few	CSVELPGPDTYEQYF
TRBV4-1	TRBJ1-1	few	CASSQVDRVGSQAFF
TRBV7-9	TRBJ2-7	NA	CASSLGSGREQYF
TRBV30	TRBJ1-1	NA	CALNLNTEAFF
TRBV5-4	TRBJ2-1	NA	CASSEKGAQISGGAYEQFF
TRBV10-3	TRBJ2-3	few	CAISELSDLWTGRSTDTQYF
TRBV2	TRBJ2-7	few	CASSELRQAISYEQYF
TRBV28	TRBJ2-3	NA	CASSDRDRGTDTQYF
TRBV10-3	TRBJ2-5	NA	CAIGPSGGQETQYF
TRBV30	TRBJ2-4	NA	CAWKVAGGAKNIQYF
TRBV11-2	TRBJ1-6	NA	CASSGGVASPLHF
TRBV25-1	TRBJ2-7	NA	CASLAEFFSEQYF
TRBV7-2	TRBJ2-6	many	CASSLRGYGANVLTF
TRBV7-2	TRBJ2-7	NA	CASSFPNSYEQYF
TRBV28	TRBJ2-5	NA	CASRSTRGGETQYF
TRBV28	TRBJ2-6	NA	CASSERGLAGGPGANVLTF
TRBV7-2	TRBJ2-7	NA	CASSLHGLFEQYF
TRBV6-5	TRBJ2-5	NA	CASSSSGTRETQYF
TRBV18	TRBJ2-3	NA	CASSRGQGTDTQYF
TRBV25-1	TRBJ1-4	NA	CASSEWGEGEKLFF
TRBV5-1	TRBJ2-1	NA	CASTFRDGRNSDEQFF
TRBV11-2	TRBJ2-5	NA	CASSRGEETQYF
TRBV5-1	TRBJ2-7	NA	CASSLSPGIYEQYF
TRBV30	TRBJ2-7	few	CAWMRERGQYF
TRBV7-2	TRBJ1-1	few	CASLAGMNTEAFF
TRBV7-7	TRBJ2-3	NA	CASSLRGGASGDTQYF
TRBV6-5	TRBJ2-3	NA	CASGAAGTPDTQYF
TRBV7-9	TRBJ1-4	NA	CASTDGTGSEKLFF
TRBV2	TRBJ2-1	few	CASTQGLAGVGYEQFF
TRBV6-5	TRBJ1-1	NA	CASSYDRVPTEAFF
TRBV7-2	TRBJ1-2	few	CASSSSGGPSRVYGYTF
TRBV4-2	TRBJ2-3	NA	CASSQVRGSVGSDTQYF
TRBV30	TRBJ1-1	few	CAWSAQTEAFF
TRBV23-1	TRBJ2-2	once	CASSQSFFPRGTPGSCFF
TRBV18	TRBJ1-1	NA	CASSPSIAESTEAFF
TRBV5-6	TRBJ2-7	few	CASSLVEGNEQYF
TRBV7-2	TRBJ1-5	few	CASSLEEGRQPQHF
TRBV19	TRBJ2-2	NA	CASSSSVGELFF
TRBV7-2	TRBJ1-1	few	CASTFTQLNTEAFF
TRBV7-2	TRBJ2-3	NA	CASSFSETSTDTQYF
TRBV28	TRBJ2-7	NA	CASSSAGTGGYEQYF
TRBV6-5	TRBJ2-7	few	CASRRAYEQYF
TRBV18	TRBJ2-7	NA	CASSPGTTGDHEQYF